The clone carrying this T cell receptor beta chain was seen at least ten times. What it recognizes is unknown. Sequencing ends 3 residues short of the CDR3 end; the germline J gene provides the rest. Other DNA sequences in this specimen translate into the identical CDR3. Patients and controls were mostly of Caucasian heritage. This entry belongs to a study of T cell clonality in common variable immunodeficiency. Study-wide points: CVID subjects had higher TCRbeta clonality than healthy controls, most marked in about a third. What drives increased CVID clonality needs T cell subpopulation sequencing.

Sequencing input was equivalent genomic DNA from CVID and controls. The method was immunoSEQ multiplex PCR; TCRdb's version includes in-frame clones alone and lacks a portion of them. The specimen has 50,000 to 70,000 clones, none found just once. V lost 3 bases and J 1 base, leaving 6 bases between the germline ends. CDR3 length: 13 residues. Per germline, CDR1 SGHTA and CDR2 FQGNSA. V and J are TRBV7-2 and TRBJ1-1; no definite D call. This clonotype originated in a person aged 18 to 70 in good health. The sample was peripheral blood mononuclear cells. CDR3 DNA (partial): TGTGCCAGCAGCTTGAGACAGAACACTGAA. Translated, it gives CASSLRQNTE. The whole CDR3 sequence is CASSLRQNTEAFF.